This is a list of T cell receptor beta chains from one sample in a study of cytomegalovirus exposure and HLA in healthy donors. Using immunoSEQ multiplex PCR, the repertoire was profiled, and TCRdb retains in-frame clones only, with some absent. The sample has around 91,000 clones; approximately 64% are singletons. The sample consisted of PBMCs. These receptors were obtained from a man in his 60s in good health and CMV-seronegative. CDR3s leave out the opening cysteine and the closing phenylalanine or tryptophan.

CDR3 protein,V gene
ASSLAGGSQPQH,TRBV7-8
ASTTEGNTEAF,TRBV2
ASSSEDRDYNEQF,TRBV28
ASSLVGDYEQY,TRBV28
ASSSPGLAGGNYEQY,TRBV28
ASRELARLEQY,TRBV2
SVAPTGGEETQY,TRBV29-1
ASSTDSEDSYT,TRBV18
ATSRDGLGGNTEAF,TRBV15
ASSEWAFTGELF,TRBV6-5
ASSNPSGEQF,TRBV6-5
ASSLDGTSPTNEQF,TRBV5-1
ASSPALANTGELF,TRBV7-3
ASSPQGALYGYT,TRBV25-1
ASKESSGGAGEQF,TRBV2
ASWADYGYT,TRBV28
ASAELAGGPGELF,TRBV6-4
ASSSGTGRGDQTQY,TRBV7-6
ASSLAGTGGSEAF,TRBV7-9
ASSPRVAATVGQY,TRBV5-1
AWSVKGLAGNEQF,TRBV30
ASSYSGTHNEQF,TRBV6-5
ASSPSPVNYGYT,TRBV2
ASSGGGLAGMETQY,TRBV5-4
ASSSAWDRGNEQF,TRBV7-2
ASSGTGGDVNTEAF,TRBV2
ASRNLGTGSDEQY,TRBV27
ASSATGGFWGYT,TRBV11-2
ASSQPGTGNYGYT,TRBV4-1
ASRKEGGTNSGANVLT,TRBV11-3
ASQQGPDNSPLH,TRBV7-9
ASSSQGQGDEKLF,TRBV11-2
ASSEEASYGYT,TRBV5-4
ASSGPRTDGSPLH,TRBV9
ASSKAPSGGGGPKENIQY,TRBV21-1
ASSVAWSDYGYT,TRBV9
ASSLGGGSYEQY,TRBV5-1
ASSLAQSYEQY,TRBV7-6
ASSQDSGRLAKNIQY,TRBV14
ASSHQLSTGDGYT,TRBV4-1
ASSLTSQGWQPQH,TRBV19
ASRRTGLAGETYEQY,TRBV19
ASSVGGTTYEQY,TRBV9
ASSASTGNQPQH,TRBV6-1
ASNPIGQGAGETQY,TRBV5-1
ASSHQGRQGKYGYT,TRBV4-1
ASSPQAPDTQY,TRBV9
ASSPRVLSGANVLT,TRBV11-2
ATSEQPNEKLF,TRBV15
ASRSDRGSSYNEQF,TRBV28
ASRPGTVNEKLF,TRBV19
ASSTGGITEAF,TRBV28
ASRSDLASPLH,TRBV6-1
ASSLQSYSNQPQH,TRBV7-2
ASSLGLGTEAF,TRBV5-4
ASRLPRVSYNEQF,TRBV11-2
ASSNRGLANTGELF,TRBV19
ASTPGGSSYNEQF,TRBV19
ASSVRLAGSTDTQY,TRBV5-4
ASRGARGPEETQY,TRBV2